A single count supports the clone carrying this T cell receptor (beta chain). This entry belongs to a study of blood T cell repertoires in COVID-19. Study-wide background: The study drew acute and convalescent COVID-19 samples from the United States, Italy and Spain. Nucleic acid was either cDNA or gDNA, and it came from T cells, B-cell-depleted T cells, or PBMCs.

In the source study's methods: Quantification of nucleated cells was approximated via reference gene primer amplification. Sequencing was performed with immunoSEQ multiplex PCR; in TCRdb, only in-frame clones are kept and a portion is missing. That table furnishes V, J and clone size, whereas the DNA furnished D and trimming. The sample lists some 250,000 clones; approximately 86% were seen once. The germline V gene encodes CDR1 LNHDA and CDR2 SQIVND (reference sequence). V lost 0 bases and J 7 bases, leaving 15 bases between the germline ends. The CDR3 sequence is 15 residues long. The sample was peripheral blood. The origin of this receptor is a man aged 25 to 45 with active or convalescent COVID-19. The chain has TRBV19 and TRBJ1-2, with D unclear. In DNA, the CDR3 is TGTGCCAGTAGTATAGAGTTGTTGGCTTCGTCTGGCTACACCTTC. The encoded protein is CASSIELLASSGYTF.